This TCR beta chain emerged from a study of siplizumab effects on memory and regulatory T cells. General observations from the study: Researchers could not give a naive or memory phenotype to roughly 80-96% of proliferating CD4+ or CD8+ clones.

The CDR3 spans 14 residues. Germline assignment: CDR1 MNHEY and CDR2 SMNVEV (reference sequence). V was clipped by 8 bases and J by 0 bases, with 8 bases between them. Comments on this clone: What it binds is unknown.

Profiled with immunoSEQ multiplex PCR; TCRdb holds only in-frame clones, not every one. The sample has about 26,000 clones, roughly 82% seen once; the top ten hold around 25%. This TCR came from a human donor in good health. This chain links TRBV27 with TRBJ2-6; unclear D gene. Sequenced sample: memory CD4+ T cells sorted from blood. CDR3 nucleotide sequence: TGTGCCAGCCGATACAGCTCTGGGGCCAACGTCCTGACTTTC. It yields the protein CASRYSSGANVLTF.